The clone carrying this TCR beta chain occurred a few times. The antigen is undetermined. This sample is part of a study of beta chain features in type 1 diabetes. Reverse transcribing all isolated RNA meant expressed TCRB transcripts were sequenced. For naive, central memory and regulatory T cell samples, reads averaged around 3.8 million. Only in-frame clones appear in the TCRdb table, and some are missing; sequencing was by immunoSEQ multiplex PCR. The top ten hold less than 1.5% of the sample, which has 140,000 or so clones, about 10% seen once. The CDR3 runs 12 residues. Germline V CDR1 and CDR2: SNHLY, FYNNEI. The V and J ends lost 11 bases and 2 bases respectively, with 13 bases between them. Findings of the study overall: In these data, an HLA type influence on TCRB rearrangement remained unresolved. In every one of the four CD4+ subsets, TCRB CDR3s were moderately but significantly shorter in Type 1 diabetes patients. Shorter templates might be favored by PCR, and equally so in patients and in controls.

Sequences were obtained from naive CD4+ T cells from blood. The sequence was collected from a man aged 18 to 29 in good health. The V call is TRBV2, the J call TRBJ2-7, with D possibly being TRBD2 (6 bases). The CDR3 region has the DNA TGTGCCGGCGGGGCAGGGCCCTACGAGCAGTACTTC. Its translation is CAGGAGPYEQYF.